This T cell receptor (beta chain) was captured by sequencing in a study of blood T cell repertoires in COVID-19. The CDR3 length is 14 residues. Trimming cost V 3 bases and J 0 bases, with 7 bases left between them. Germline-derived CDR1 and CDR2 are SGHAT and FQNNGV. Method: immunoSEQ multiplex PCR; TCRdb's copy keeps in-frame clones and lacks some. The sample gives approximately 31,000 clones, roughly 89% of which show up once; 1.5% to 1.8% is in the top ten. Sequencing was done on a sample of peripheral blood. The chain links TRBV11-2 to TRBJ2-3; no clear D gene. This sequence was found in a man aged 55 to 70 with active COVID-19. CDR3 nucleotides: TGTGCCAGCAGCTTCAGACAAAGCACAGATACGCAGTATTTT. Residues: CASSFRQSTDTQYF.